Below, one T cell receptor (beta chain) is given with its context. The V end lost 5 bases, the J end lost 2 bases, and 11 bases lay between the germline ends. The CDR3 consists of 14 residues. Germline V lookup: CDR1 MNHEY, CDR2 SMNVEV (reference sequence). These data belong to a study of shared clonotypes between healthy human individuals. Overall study context: The cohort comprised a couple of women and a few men. Their ages spanned 18 to 49 years.

It was across several immunoSEQ plates that each subset's genomic DNA was evenly split. In replicate PCRs of unsorted PBMC, approximately 0.3 ug DNA, about 30,000 T cell genomes, was used. Only in-frame clones appear in the TCRdb table, and some are missing; sequencing was by immunoSEQ multiplex PCR. The table records under 600,000 clones, around 76% of them present only once. This chain connects TRBV27 to TRBJ2-3, with a tentative D call TRBD1 (5 bases). The receptor was isolated from a woman between 40 and 50 years old in good health. Some clones in this sample may be carry-over from other donors' samples. Material for sequencing was PBMCs. CDR3 sequence: CASSLAGFTDTQYF. CDR3 coding DNA: TGTGCCAGCAGTCTCGCAGGGTTCACAGATACGCAGTATTTT.